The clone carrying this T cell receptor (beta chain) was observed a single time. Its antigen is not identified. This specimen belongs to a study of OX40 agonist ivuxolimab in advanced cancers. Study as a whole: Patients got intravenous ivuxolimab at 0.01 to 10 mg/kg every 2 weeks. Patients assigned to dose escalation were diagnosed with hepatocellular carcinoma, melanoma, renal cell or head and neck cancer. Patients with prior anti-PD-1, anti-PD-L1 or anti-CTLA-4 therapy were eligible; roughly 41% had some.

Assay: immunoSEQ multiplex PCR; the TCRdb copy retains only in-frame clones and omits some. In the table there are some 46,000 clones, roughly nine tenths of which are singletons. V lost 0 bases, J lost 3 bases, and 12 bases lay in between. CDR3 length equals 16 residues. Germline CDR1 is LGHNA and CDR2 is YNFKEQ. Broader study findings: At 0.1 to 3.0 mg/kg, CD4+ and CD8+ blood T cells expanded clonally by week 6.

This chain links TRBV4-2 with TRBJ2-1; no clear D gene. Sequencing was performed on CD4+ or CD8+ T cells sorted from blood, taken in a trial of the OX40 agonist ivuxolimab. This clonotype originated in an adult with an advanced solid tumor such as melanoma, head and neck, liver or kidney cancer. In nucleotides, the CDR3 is TGTGCCAGCAGCCAAGAGCTAGGAGTTAACTACAATGAGCAGTTCTTC. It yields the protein CASSQELGVNYNEQFF.